This T cell receptor beta chain emerged from a study of cytomegalovirus exposure and HLA in healthy donors. Broader study findings: The majority of CMV-associated TCR beta chains were reported as apparently HLA-restricted in a later analysis. Most TCR sequences showed up rarely, but some public TCRs showed up in many donors. A later analysis linked a missense variant in DCLRE1C to the trimming of TCR beta V and J genes.

As regards this clone: What it recognizes is unknown.

This CDR3 is 12 amino acids long. Germline V CDR1 and CDR2: MNHNY, SVGAGI (reference sequence). The V end lost 8 bases, the J end lost 1 base, and 8 bases lay between the germline ends. PCR employed 60 Vbeta and 13 Jbeta primers. Libraries were prepared by immunoSEQ multiplex PCR; TCRdb keeps only in-frame clonotypes and omits some of them. This sample has approximately 140,000 clones, with 76% found just once. This receptor was obtained from a man aged 35-49 years in good health and CMV-seronegative. Sequenced material: PBMCs. V is TRBV6-6 and J is TRBJ2-5; possible D gene TRBD2, 6 bases. The CDR3 loop is CASRGVQETQYF. As DNA, the CDR3 is TGTGCCAGCCGCGGGGTCCAAGAGACCCAGTACTTC.